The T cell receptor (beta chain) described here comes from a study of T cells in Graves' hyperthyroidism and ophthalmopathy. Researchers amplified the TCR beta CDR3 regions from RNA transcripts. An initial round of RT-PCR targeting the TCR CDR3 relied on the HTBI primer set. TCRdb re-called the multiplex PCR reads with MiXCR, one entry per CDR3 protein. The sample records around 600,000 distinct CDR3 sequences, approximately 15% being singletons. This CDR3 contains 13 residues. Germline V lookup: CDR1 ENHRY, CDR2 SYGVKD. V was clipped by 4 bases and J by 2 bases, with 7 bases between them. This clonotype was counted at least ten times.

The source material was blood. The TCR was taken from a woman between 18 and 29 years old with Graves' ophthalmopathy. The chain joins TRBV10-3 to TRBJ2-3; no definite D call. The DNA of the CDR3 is TGTGCCATCAGTGCCGCAGACACAGATACGCAGTATTTT. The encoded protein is CAISAADTDTQYF.